This TCR beta chain was sequenced for a study of T cell repertoires in cytomegalovirus infection. Study details: It was recently identified HLA-C-restricted and well-studied HLA-B-restricted CMV epitopes that the study used. Evidence of both CMV infection and a matching HLA type came from public TCR beta signatures.

The germline V gene encodes CDR1 SGHRS and CDR2 YFSETQ. The V and J ends lost 4 bases and 5 bases, in that order; junction bases with no gene match: 6. The CDR3 spans 16 residues. Study findings and constraints: Dominating the ex vivo response were HLA-C-restricted CMV-specific TCR beta clonotypes. Individuals carrying CMV plus the relevant HLA were identified by cumulative frequency of public TCR beta families.

Of note for this clonotype: Its specificity is unknown.

Using its own MiXCR run on the reads, TCRdb lists one record per CDR3 protein. The sample shows some 310,000 distinct CDR3 sequences, around a quarter of them seen only once. Source: cultured PBMCs, taken from culture after CMV antigen stimulation. The J gene is TRBJ2-3, the V gene TRBV5-1, with 14 bases aligning to TRBD2. The TCR was taken from a human donor in good health (CMV status not recorded). Some clones in this sample may be carry-over from other donors' samples. CDR3 sequence: CASSPGLAGDGDTQYF. The CDR3, as DNA: TGCGCCAGCAGCCCGGGACTAGCGGGAGATGGAGATACGCAGTATTTT. Supplemented by reference TRBV5-1 and TRBJ2-3, the full variable domain reads KAGVTQTPRYLIKTRGQQVTLSCSPISGHRSVSWYQQTPGQGLQFLFEYFSETQRNKGNFPGRFSGRQFSNSRSEMNVSTLELGDSALYLCASSPGLAGDGDTQYFGPGTRLTVL.